The rows below give T cell receptor beta chains drawn from one sample of a study of blood T cell repertoires in COVID-19. TCRdb's copy holds only in-frame clones and misses some; the assay was immunoSEQ multiplex PCR. This sample has hundreds of thousands of clones, with roughly 90% found just once. The sequenced sample consisted of PBMCs or T cells enriched from blood (not recorded which). The receptors derive from a young woman who had been exposed to COVID-19. CDR3s include the opening cysteine and the closing phenylalanine or tryptophan. Each record gives: J gene, clone size, CDR3 length, V gene, D gene, CDR3 protein, CDR3 DNA. D genes are given only for firm matches. Size tells how often a clone was seen (once, few, many) or the class of an expanded clone, and some rows leave it out.

J gene: TRBJ2-2; clone size: NA; CDR3 length: 14; V gene: TRBV3-1/TRBV3-2; D gene: TRBD2; CDR3 protein: CASRGLASPGELFF; CDR3 DNA: TGTGCCAGCAGGGGACTAGCAAGTCCCGGGGAGCTGTTTTTT
J gene: TRBJ1-1; clone size: once; CDR3 length: 12; V gene: TRBV2; D gene: NA; CDR3 protein: CASSDTRAEAFF; CDR3 DNA: TGTGCCAGCAGTGATACCAGGGCTGAAGCTTTCTTT
J gene: TRBJ1-5; clone size: once; CDR3 length: 13; V gene: TRBV28; D gene: NA; CDR3 protein: CASKRSGVQPQHF; CDR3 DNA: TGTGCCAGCAAGCGCAGCGGGGTTCAGCCCCAGCATTTT
J gene: TRBJ2-1; clone size: NA; CDR3 length: 12; V gene: TRBV20-1; D gene: NA; CDR3 protein: CSASHRNNEQFF; CDR3 DNA: TGCAGTGCTAGTCACAGGAACAATGAGCAGTTCTTC
J gene: TRBJ1-5; clone size: NA; CDR3 length: 12; V gene: TRBV30; D gene: NA; CDR3 protein: CAWGQGNQPQHF; CDR3 DNA: TGTGCCTGGGGCCAGGGCAATCAGCCCCAGCATTTT
J gene: TRBJ1-3; clone size: NA; CDR3 length: 16; V gene: TRBV27; D gene: NA; CDR3 protein: CASSSSGVRSGNTIYF; CDR3 DNA: TGTGCCAGCAGTTCATCAGGGGTCCGCTCTGGAAACACCATATATTTT
J gene: TRBJ2-1; clone size: NA; CDR3 length: 15; V gene: TRBV30; D gene: NA; CDR3 protein: CAWAIDGTPYNEQFF; CDR3 DNA: TGTGCCTGGGCGATAGATGGGACACCCTACAATGAGCAGTTCTTC
J gene: TRBJ2-3; clone size: NA; CDR3 length: 17; V gene: TRBV5-6; D gene: TRBD1; CDR3 protein: CASSFYARGQGIDTQYF; CDR3 DNA: TGTGCCAGCAGCTTTTATGCCCGTGGACAGGGGATCGATACGCAGTATTTT
J gene: TRBJ2-7; clone size: NA; CDR3 length: 12; V gene: TRBV30; D gene: NA; CDR3 protein: CAGASSSYEQYF; CDR3 DNA: TGTGCCGGGGCATCGAGCTCCTACGAGCAGTACTTC
J gene: TRBJ1-3; clone size: NA; CDR3 length: 15; V gene: TRBV7-8; D gene: NA; CDR3 protein: CASSLEWGAGNTIYF; CDR3 DNA: TGTGCCAGCAGCTTAGAATGGGGGGCTGGAAACACCATATATTTT
J gene: TRBJ1-5; clone size: NA; CDR3 length: 15; V gene: TRBV7-2; D gene: TRBD1; CDR3 protein: CASSLTQGSGQPQHF; CDR3 DNA: TGTGCCAGCAGCTTAACACAGGGGAGCGGGCAGCCCCAGCATTTT
J gene: TRBJ1-2; clone size: NA; CDR3 length: 15; V gene: TRBV19; D gene: NA; CDR3 protein: CASSTVPTGSLGYTF; CDR3 DNA: TGTGCCAGTAGTACGGTACCCACAGGGTCCCTCGGCTACACCTTC
J gene: TRBJ2-5; clone size: NA; CDR3 length: 14; V gene: TRBV9; D gene: NA; CDR3 protein: CASSVGAEQETQYF; CDR3 DNA: TGTGCCAGCAGCGTAGGGGCAGAACAAGAGACCCAGTACTTC
J gene: TRBJ1-1; clone size: NA; CDR3 length: 15; V gene: TRBV7-8; D gene: NA; CDR3 protein: CASSQNPRWNTEAFF; CDR3 DNA: TGTGCCAGCAGCCAAAACCCACGGTGGAACACTGAAGCTTTCTTT
J gene: TRBJ2-3; clone size: NA; CDR3 length: 13; V gene: TRBV30; D gene: NA; CDR3 protein: CAWTGGAADTQYF; CDR3 DNA: TGTGCCTGGACCGGCGGGGCGGCAGATACGCAGTATTTT
J gene: TRBJ2-2; clone size: NA; CDR3 length: 15; V gene: TRBV28; D gene: NA; CDR3 protein: CASSLDTLNTGELFF; CDR3 DNA: TGTGCCAGCAGTCTCGACACCTTGAACACCGGGGAGCTGTTTTTT
J gene: TRBJ1-1; clone size: NA; CDR3 length: 13; V gene: TRBV2; D gene: TRBD1; CDR3 protein: CASKQGAATEAFF; CDR3 DNA: TGTGCCAGCAAACAGGGGGCGGCCACTGAAGCTTTCTTT
J gene: TRBJ1-6; clone size: NA; CDR3 length: 20; V gene: TRBV4-1; D gene: TRBD1; CDR3 protein: CASSLNRDRGPGSYNSPLHF; CDR3 DNA: TGCGCCAGCAGCCTGAACCGGGACAGGGGACCCGGGTCCTATAATTCACCCCTCCACTTT
J gene: TRBJ1-2; clone size: NA; CDR3 length: 15; V gene: TRBV11-2; D gene: TRBD1; CDR3 protein: CASSKGQALIGGYTF; CDR3 DNA: TGTGCCAGCAGCAAGGGACAGGCGCTGATCGGTGGCTACACCTTC
J gene: TRBJ2-5; clone size: NA; CDR3 length: 14; V gene: TRBV15; D gene: NA; CDR3 protein: CATSSLQGGETQYF; CDR3 DNA: TGTGCCACCAGCAGCCTACAGGGGGGGGAGACCCAGTACTTC
J gene: TRBJ2-5; clone size: NA; CDR3 length: 15; V gene: TRBV13; D gene: TRBD2; CDR3 protein: CASSFSGGADETQYF; CDR3 DNA: TGTGCCAGCAGCTTTAGCGGGGGGGCCGATGAGACCCAGTACTTC
J gene: TRBJ1-5; clone size: NA; CDR3 length: 13; V gene: TRBV2; D gene: NA; CDR3 protein: CASRKESNQPQHF; CDR3 DNA: TGTGCCAGCAGGAAAGAGAGCAATCAGCCCCAGCATTTT
J gene: TRBJ1-5; clone size: NA; CDR3 length: 15; V gene: TRBV19; D gene: NA; CDR3 protein: CASSSRAKPHQPQHF; CDR3 DNA: TGTGCCAGTAGTAGCAGGGCTAAACCCCATCAGCCCCAGCATTTT
J gene: TRBJ1-1; clone size: NA; CDR3 length: 15; V gene: TRBV6-5; D gene: NA; CDR3 protein: CASSYRQGSAAEAFF; CDR3 DNA: TGTGCCAGCAGTTACAGGCAGGGATCGGCGGCTGAAGCTTTCTTT
J gene: TRBJ1-2; clone size: NA; CDR3 length: 15; V gene: TRBV14; D gene: NA; CDR3 protein: CASSHQQGSNYGYTF; CDR3 DNA: TGTGCCAGCAGCCATCAGCAGGGCTCTAACTATGGCTACACCTTC
J gene: TRBJ1-2; clone size: NA; CDR3 length: 15; V gene: TRBV3-1/TRBV3-2; D gene: TRBD1; CDR3 protein: CASSPWDRDNYGYTF; CDR3 DNA: TGTGCCAGCAGCCCCTGGGACAGGGATAACTATGGCTACACCTTC
J gene: TRBJ2-7; clone size: NA; CDR3 length: 16; V gene: TRBV10-3; D gene: NA; CDR3 protein: CAISETGQRSYYEQYF; CDR3 DNA: TGTGCCATCAGTGAGACAGGCCAACGGTCATATTACGAGCAGTACTTC
J gene: TRBJ1-3; clone size: NA; CDR3 length: 15; V gene: TRBV5-1; D gene: TRBD1; CDR3 protein: CASRTGDNSGNTIYF; CDR3 DNA: TGCGCCAGTAGGACAGGCGACAACTCTGGAAACACCATATATTTT
J gene: TRBJ2-3; clone size: NA; CDR3 length: 14; V gene: TRBV11-3; D gene: TRBD2; CDR3 protein: CASRAGEVTDTQYF; CDR3 DNA: TGTGCCAGCAGGGCGGGGGAGGTCACAGATACGCAGTATTTT
J gene: TRBJ1-3; clone size: once; CDR3 length: 15; V gene: TRBV6-5; D gene: NA; CDR3 protein: CASSSGQFSGNTIYF; CDR3 DNA: TGTGCCAGCAGTTCAGGACAATTCTCTGGAAACACCATATATTTT
J gene: TRBJ1-2; clone size: NA; CDR3 length: 13; V gene: TRBV2; D gene: NA; CDR3 protein: CASSGQPGYGYTF; CDR3 DNA: TGTGCCAGCAGTGGACAGCCCGGCTATGGCTACACCTTC
J gene: TRBJ1-3; clone size: NA; CDR3 length: 15; V gene: TRBV5-4; D gene: NA; CDR3 protein: CASSLVGGSGNTIYF; CDR3 DNA: TGTGCCAGCAGCTTGGTGGGGGGCTCTGGAAACACCATATATTTT
J gene: TRBJ2-1; clone size: NA; CDR3 length: 12; V gene: TRBV30; D gene: TRBD2; CDR3 protein: CAWLREDNEQFF; CDR3 DNA: TGTGCCTGGCTCCGGGAGGACAATGAGCAGTTCTTC
J gene: TRBJ2-1; clone size: NA; CDR3 length: 16; V gene: TRBV21-1; D gene: NA; CDR3 protein: CASSKGDRIPYNEQFF; CDR3 DNA: TGTGCCAGCAGCAAAGGGGACAGGATTCCCTACAATGAGCAGTTCTTC
J gene: TRBJ2-7; clone size: NA; CDR3 length: 12; V gene: TRBV6-2/TRBV6-3; D gene: NA; CDR3 protein: CASSSSSYEQYF; CDR3 DNA: TGTGCCAGCAGTTCGAGCTCCTACGAGCAGTACTTC
J gene: TRBJ2-4; clone size: NA; CDR3 length: 15; V gene: TRBV6-5; D gene: NA; CDR3 protein: CASRDLTGNKNIQYF; CDR3 DNA: TGTGCCAGCCGGGACTTGACTGGGAACAAAAACATTCAGTACTTC
J gene: TRBJ1-1; clone size: once; CDR3 length: 13; V gene: TRBV2; D gene: NA; CDR3 protein: CASRFAADTEAFF; CDR3 DNA: TGTGCCAGCAGGTTCGCGGCGGACACTGAAGCTTTCTTT
J gene: TRBJ2-3; clone size: NA; CDR3 length: 14; V gene: TRBV24-1; D gene: TRBD2; CDR3 protein: CATSLAGFLDTQYF; CDR3 DNA: TGTGCCACCAGTCTAGCGGGGTTCTTAGATACGCAGTATTTT
J gene: TRBJ1-4; clone size: NA; CDR3 length: 18; V gene: TRBV5-1; D gene: TRBD1; CDR3 protein: CASSSGRAGGVSNEKLFF; CDR3 DNA: TGCGCCAGCAGCTCGGGGCGGGCAGGGGGCGTCTCTAATGAAAAACTGTTTTTT
J gene: TRBJ2-3; clone size: once; CDR3 length: 15; V gene: TRBV11-3; D gene: TRBD1; CDR3 protein: CASSKGQGAPDTQYF; CDR3 DNA: TGTGCCAGCAGCAAGGGACAGGGGGCTCCGGATACGCAGTATTTT
J gene: TRBJ1-2; clone size: NA; CDR3 length: 15; V gene: TRBV6-5; D gene: TRBD1; CDR3 protein: CASSPGTGSWYGYTF; CDR3 DNA: TGTGCCAGCAGCCCCGGGACAGGGAGCTGGTATGGCTACACCTTC
J gene: TRBJ2-2; clone size: NA; CDR3 length: 14; V gene: TRBV9; D gene: TRBD1; CDR3 protein: CASSPYRGLGELFF; CDR3 DNA: TGTGCCAGCAGCCCTTACAGGGGGCTAGGAGAGCTGTTTTTT